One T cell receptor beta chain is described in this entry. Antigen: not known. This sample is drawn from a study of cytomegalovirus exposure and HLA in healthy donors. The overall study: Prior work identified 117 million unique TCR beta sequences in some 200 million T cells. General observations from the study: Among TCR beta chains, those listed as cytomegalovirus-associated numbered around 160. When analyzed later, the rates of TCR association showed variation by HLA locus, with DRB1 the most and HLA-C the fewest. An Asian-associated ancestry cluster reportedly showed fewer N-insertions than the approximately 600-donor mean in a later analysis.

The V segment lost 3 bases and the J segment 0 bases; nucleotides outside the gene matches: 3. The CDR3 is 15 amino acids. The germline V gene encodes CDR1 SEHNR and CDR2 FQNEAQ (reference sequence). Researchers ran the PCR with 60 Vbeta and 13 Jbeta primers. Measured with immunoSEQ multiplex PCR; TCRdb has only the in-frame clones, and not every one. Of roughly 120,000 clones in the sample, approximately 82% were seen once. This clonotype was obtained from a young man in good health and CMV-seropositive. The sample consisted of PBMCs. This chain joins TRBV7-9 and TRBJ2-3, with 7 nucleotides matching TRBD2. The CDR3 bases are TGTGCCAGCAGCTTGGGGGGGTTTAGCACAGATACGCAGTATTTT. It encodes CASSLGGFSTDTQYF.